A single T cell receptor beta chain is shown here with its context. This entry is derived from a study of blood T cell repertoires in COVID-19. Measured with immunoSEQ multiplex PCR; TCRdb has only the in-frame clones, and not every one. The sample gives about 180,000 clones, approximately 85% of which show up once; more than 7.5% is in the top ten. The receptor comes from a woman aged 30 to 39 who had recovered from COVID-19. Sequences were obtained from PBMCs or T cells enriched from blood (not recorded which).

CDR3 coding DNA: TGTGCCAGCAGCTGGACCGGGACAGGGGAATCACCCCTCCACTTT. It encodes CASSWTGTGESPLHF. The chain joins TRBV11-2 to TRBJ1-6, with TRBD1 matching 10 bases. The CDR3 contains 15 residues. CDR1 and CDR2 from the germline V gene are SGHAT and FQNNGV. Trimming cost V 4 bases and J 10 bases; bases outside gene matches: 7.